The 9 T cell receptor beta chains listed next were all sequenced from one sample in a study of T cell responses to AZD1222 COVID-19 vaccine. The data were produced by immunoSEQ multiplex PCR, yet TCRdb's version contains in-frame clones alone and is incomplete. The top ten hold 7% to 9.5% of the sample, which has roughly 180,000 clones, 90% to 95% seen once. This sample comprised peripheral blood, obtained on day 0 of AZD1222 vaccination. These receptors came from an adult in good health.

V gene TRBV27 combines with J gene TRBJ1-5; 7 bases map to TRBD1. Germline CDR1 and CDR2: MNHEY and SMNVEV (reference sequence). The J segment lost 6 bases and the V segment lost 1 base, leaving 3 bases of the junction unmatched. The CDR3 has 14 residues. The CDR3 protein is CASSLWAGGQPQHF. The DNA for the CDR3 is TGTGCCAGCAGTTTATGGGCAGGGGGTCAGCCCCAGCATTTT.

This chain uses TRBV29-1 with TRBJ1-4; 7 nucleotides match TRBD1. The germline gives CDR1 SQVTM, CDR2 ANQGSEA. V trimming: 6 bases; J trimming: 3 bases; junction bases outside the gene matches: 4. CDR3 length equals 13 residues. This CDR3 reads CSVRQGPNEKLFF. The CDR3 nucleotides are TGCAGCGTAAGACAGGGCCCTAATGAAAAACTGTTTTTT.

The rearrangement joins TRBV9 to TRBJ1-2; the D is unclear. The CDR3 runs to 14 residues. Germline-derived CDR1 and CDR2 are SGDLS and YYNGEE. With 2 bases removed from V and 5 bases from J, the gap between germline ends came to 13 bases. The CDR3 region has the DNA TGTGCCAGCAGCGTGAGGCCGGGCCCTTATGGCTACACCTTC. Protein: CASSVRPGPYGYTF.

The chain combines TRBV9 with TRBJ1-2; the D is unclear. In germline, CDR1 is SGDLS, CDR2 YYNGEE. This CDR3 region has 10 residues. The ends were cut back, 3 bases at V and 8 bases at J, with 5 bases in the middle. In DNA form, the CDR3 reads TGTGCCAGCAGCGGAAAGGGCTACACCTTC. Residues: CASSGKGYTF. The entire variable domain, with the rest obtained from reference TRBV9 and TRBJ1-2, is as follows: DSGVTQTPKHLITATGQRVTLRCSPRSGDLSVYWYQQSLDQGLQFLIQYYNGEERAKGNILERFSAQQFPDLHSELNLSSLELGDSALYFCASSGKGYTFGSGTRLTVV.

V gene TRBV6-2 or TRBV6-3 combines with J gene TRBJ1-2, with no clear D. The CDR3 totals 13 residues. Germline V gene lookup returns CDR1 MNHEY and CDR2 SVGEGT. Trimming removed 0 bases from V and 7 bases from J, with 9 bases in between. The CDR3 coding sequence is TGTGCCAGCAGTTACTCCGCAGGAGGTGGCTACACCTTC. Translation: CASSYSAGGGYTF.

Comment on this clone: Since a much larger clone is just one base distant, this may be a read error. The CDR3 DNA is TGTGCCAGCAGTTCGCCCACCGGGGAGCTGTTTTTT. It specifies CASSSPTGELFF. V usage is TRBV6-2 or TRBV6-3 and J usage is TRBJ2-2; D unclear. The CDR3 is made up of 12 amino acids. The V gene lost 4 bases and the J gene lost 4 bases, with 4 bases spanning the gap. Germline assignment: CDR1 MNHEY and CDR2 SVGEGT.

This chain links TRBV2 with TRBJ1-5; D possibly corresponds to TRBD1 (6 bases). V was shortened by 1 base and J by 1 base, with 14 bases between the two germline ends. The length of the CDR3 is 17 residues. Germline V gene lookup returns CDR1 SNHLY and CDR2 FYNNEI. CDR3 amino acids: CASSEEGRGRSNQPQHF. In nucleotides, the CDR3 is TGTGCCAGCAGTGAAGAGGGCAGGGGCAGAAGCAATCAGCCCCAGCATTTT. The variable domain in full, with the rest retrieved from reference TRBV2 and TRBJ1-5, is EPEVTQTPSHQVTQMGQEVILRCVPISNHLYFYWYRQILGQKVEFLVSFYNNEISEKSEIFDDQFSVERPDGSNFTLKIRSTKLEDSAMYFCASSEEGRGRSNQPQHFGDGTRLSIL.

The CDR3 protein is CSAIRQETQYF. CDR3 nucleotides: TGCAGTGCTATAAGACAAGAGACCCAGTACTTC. The chain has TRBV20-1 and TRBJ2-5, with D unresolved. CDR3 length: 11 residues. The germline V and J ends were trimmed by 4 bases and 2 bases, with 5 bases remaining between them. CDR1 DFQATT and CDR2 SNEGSKA come from the germline V gene (reference sequence).

This clone was seen just once. The gene calls are TRBV4-2 and TRBJ1-5; unclear D gene. CDR1 is LGHNA and CDR2 is YNFKEQ in the germline V gene. The CDR3 totals 16 residues. Trimming pared 1 base from V and 2 bases from J, leaving 12 bases between. Written as DNA, the CDR3 is TGTGCCAGCAGCCAAGGAGAAGATTCGGGCAATCAGCCCCAGCATTTT. The encoded protein is CASSQGEDSGNQPQHF.